These T cell receptor beta chains were read from a single sample in a study of blood T cell repertoires in COVID-19. Assay used: immunoSEQ multiplex PCR; TCRdb lists only in-frame clones, some missing. Of fewer than 90,000 clones in the sample, roughly 85% were seen once. Input material: peripheral blood. These receptors were collected from a man under 40 with acute or convalescent COVID-19. Both conserved end residues are part of each CDR3. D genes are given only for firm matches. Size values are once, few and many counts, or a class for expanded clones, and some rows have none.

clone size | J gene | D gene | V gene | CDR3 DNA | CDR3 protein
NA | TRBJ2-7 | TRBD1 | TRBV19 | TGTGCCAGTAGACGACAGGGGGCCTACGAGCAGTACTTC | CASRRQGAYEQYF
NA | TRBJ2-7 | TRBD1 | TRBV3-1/TRBV3-2 | TGTGCCAGCAGCCAAGAAGGACAGGGTTACGAGCAGTACTTC | CASSQEGQGYEQYF
NA | TRBJ1-3 | TRBD1 | TRBV20-1 | TGCAGTGCTAGTCCTACCGGGACAGGGGCCTCTTTCTCTGGAAACACCATATATTTT | CSASPTGTGASFSGNTIYF
once | TRBJ1-3 | NA | TRBV5-4 | TGTGCCAGCAGCTTGGCCGGGGGGCCCTCTGGAAACACCATATATTTT | CASSLAGGPSGNTIYF
NA | TRBJ2-3 | TRBD2 | TRBV5-1 | TGCGCCAGCAGCCCGTACCGGGACCTAGCGGGAGATACGCAGTATTTT | CASSPYRDLAGDTQYF
once | TRBJ2-1 | NA | TRBV27 | TGTGCCAGCAGTTTAAAGGGTGGCGGGCATTACAATGAGCAGTTCTTC | CASSLKGGGHYNEQFF
NA | TRBJ2-1 | TRBD2 | TRBV6-1 | TGTGCCAGCAGTGAATCGCGACTAGCGGGGAATGAGCAGTTCTTC | CASSESRLAGNEQFF
NA | TRBJ2-3 | NA | TRBV9 | TGTGCCAGCAGCGTAGGGGCTAGCCTAAGCACAGATACGCAGTATTTT | CASSVGASLSTDTQYF
NA | TRBJ2-2 | TRBD2 | TRBV4-1 | TGCGCCAGCAGTTATAGGACTAGCGGCTCGAACACCGGGGAGCTGTTTTTT | CASSYRTSGSNTGELFF
once | TRBJ2-1 | NA | TRBV6-5 | TGTGCCAGCAGTTCACCGCCGGGTGAGCAGTTCTTC | CASSSPPGEQFF
NA | TRBJ2-7 | NA | TRBV27 | TGTGCCAGCAGTGGCCGGGGGAACTACGAGCAGTACTTC | CASSGRGNYEQYF
NA | TRBJ2-7 | TRBD1 | TRBV7-9 | TGTGCCAGCAGCTCGGACAGGGGATACGAGCAGTACTTC | CASSSDRGYEQYF
once | TRBJ1-4 | TRBD1 | TRBV20-1 | TGCAGTGCTAGTCGCGGGACAGGGGTTCTTGAAAAACTGTTTTTT | CSASRGTGVLEKLFF
NA | TRBJ2-2 | NA | TRBV6-5 | TGTGCCAGCAGCTGGGGGCCGAGCACCGGGGAGCTGTTTTTT | CASSWGPSTGELFF
NA | TRBJ2-1 | NA | TRBV29-1 | TGCAGCGTTGAGGGGCGCTACTCCTACAATGAGCAGTTCTTC | CSVEGRYSYNEQFF
NA | TRBJ2-1 | TRBD1 | TRBV5-1 | TGCGCCAGCAGCATCGAACTACAGGGGTATGAGCAGTTCTTC | CASSIELQGYEQFF
NA | TRBJ1-4 | TRBD1 | TRBV19 | TGTGCCAGTAGTCGGGACAGGAGGTCTAATGAAAAACTGTTTTTT | CASSRDRRSNEKLFF
NA | TRBJ1-2 | TRBD1 | TRBV2 | TGTGCCAGCAGACAGGGGACAACAACTAACTATGGCTACACCTTC | CASRQGTTTNYGYTF
few | TRBJ2-1 | TRBD2 | TRBV7-8 | TGTGCCAGCAGCTTAGCGGCTAGCGGGAGGGCCAATGAGCAGTTCTTC | CASSLAASGRANEQFF
NA | TRBJ2-1 | NA | TRBV10-1 | TGCGCCAGCAGATCCGGGTACTCGAACAATGAGCAGTTCTTC | CASRSGYSNNEQFF
NA | TRBJ2-7 | NA | TRBV15 | TGTGCCACCCGAGGAGACGCTTATAGGGAGCAGTACTTC | CATRGDAYREQYF
NA | TRBJ1-2 | TRBD1 | TRBV5-1 | TGCGCCAGCAGTCCGGAGGGGGCTGACTATGGCTACACCTTC | CASSPEGADYGYTF
NA | TRBJ2-1 | NA | TRBV28 | TGTGCCAGCAGTCTCCCTAACCCCTTTGAGCAGTTCTTC | CASSLPNPFEQFF
NA | TRBJ2-2 | TRBD2 | TRBV5-8 | TGTGCCAGCAGCTTCGGGACTACCACGCCCGGGGAGCTGTTTTTT | CASSFGTTTPGELFF
NA | TRBJ2-7 | TRBD2 | TRBV5-4 | TGTGCCAGCAGCTTGGCCCCCGCGGGAGTGGGGGAGCAGTACTTC | CASSLAPAGVGEQYF
once | TRBJ1-1 | NA | TRBV3-1/TRBV3-2 | TGTGCCAGCAGCCATAGGACAGATGGCACTGAAGCTTTCTTT | CASSHRTDGTEAFF
NA | TRBJ1-5 | NA | TRBV19 | TGTGCCAGTAGGGTCGGGAATCAGCCCCAGCATTTT | CASRVGNQPQHF
once | TRBJ2-2 | NA | TRBV7-8 | TGTGCCAGCAGCCTCGGGGTTTACACCGGGGAGCTGTTTTTT | CASSLGVYTGELFF
NA | TRBJ2-7 | TRBD1 | TRBV5-6 | TGTGCCAGCAGCGCCACAGGGGGCTACGGCGAGCAGTACTTC | CASSATGGYGEQYF
NA | TRBJ1-1 | NA | TRBV7-9 | TGTGCCAGCAGCTTATCCGACAGCCGAAACACTGAAGCTTTCTTT | CASSLSDSRNTEAFF
NA | TRBJ2-3 | TRBD1 | TRBV7-3 | TGTGCCAGCAGCTCGGGACAGCTGAGCACAGATACGCAGTATTTT | CASSSGQLSTDTQYF
NA | TRBJ2-3 | NA | TRBV27 | TGTGCCAGCAGTCCGCGGGGAGATACGCAGTATTTT | CASSPRGDTQYF
NA | TRBJ2-1 | NA | TRBV11-3 | TGTGCCAGCAGGGGCAGCAATGAGCAGTTCTTC | CASRGSNEQFF
NA | TRBJ2-1 | NA | TRBV7-2 | TGTGCCAGCAGCTTAGCTCTAGCAACGAATGAGCAGTTCTTC | CASSLALATNEQFF
NA | TRBJ1-6 | TRBD1 | TRBV28 | TGTGCCAGCAGTTTAGGGGGACAGGGGGCCAATTCACCCCTCCACTTT | CASSLGGQGANSPLHF
NA | TRBJ2-2 | NA | TRBV2 | TGTGCCAGCAGGAGCGACAGAGGTACCGGGGAGCTGTTTTTT | CASRSDRGTGELFF
NA | TRBJ1-4 | NA | TRBV6-5 | TGTGCCAGCAGTTACTCTCGCCAGGGAAGGGAAAAACTGTTTTTT | CASSYSRQGREKLFF